This T cell receptor (beta chain) comes out of a study of control samples from healthy donors and cancer patients. The data were produced by immunoSEQ multiplex PCR, yet TCRdb's version contains in-frame clones alone and is incomplete. The sample has some 35,000 clones; approximately 93% are singletons. CDR1 and CDR2 from the germline V gene are SGHTA and FQGTGA. The CDR3 length is 14 residues. Trimming stripped 7 bases from V and 0 bases from J, with 11 bases between. The sequencing input was PBMCs. This rearrangement joins TRBV7-3 to TRBJ2-3; D gene unclear. The clonotype originates from a man aged 40-50 years with colorectal cancer. The CDR3: CASKARSSTDTQYF. The CDR3 nucleotides are TGTGCCAGCAAAGCCCGTTCTAGCACAGATACGCAGTATTTT.